This T cell receptor beta chain derives from a study of T cell responses to AZD1222 COVID-19 vaccine. General observations from the study: Spike-specific TCR depth and breadth grew after two AZD1222 doses. Clonal diversity was possibly underestimated; the donors were predominantly white British and more often female. Only a handful of AZD1222 recipients were seropositive at baseline.

Of note for this clone: Its antigen is undetermined.

The repertoire was sequenced with immunoSEQ multiplex PCR; TCRdb's copy has only in-frame clones and lacks some. The table shows 95,000 to 110,000 clones, with about nine tenths occurring only once. This TCR was recovered from an adult who received the AZD1222 COVID-19 vaccine. The source was peripheral blood, collected 28 days after the second AZD1222 dose.

The CDR3 region is CASSQEPQTGYGYTF. In DNA, the CDR3 is TGCGCCAGCAGCCAAGAGCCCCAGACGGGCTATGGCTACACCTTC. The chain uses TRBV4-3 and TRBJ1-2; D uncertain. The CDR3 sequence is 15 residues long. Germline CDR1 reads LGHNA; CDR2 reads YSLEER. The V and J ends lost 0 bases and 4 bases respectively, with 12 bases between them.